Below, 28 T cell receptor beta chains from the same sample are listed, as sequenced in a study of T cell repertoires in cytomegalovirus infection (dated by TCRdb to between 2018 and 2020). Their antigens are not known. Sequencing was carried out with an Illumina HiSeq 1500. The public reads were quality trimmed at Q25 with fastp and then assembled into clones with MiXCR by TCRdb, keeping productive beta chains. Each record represents a unique CDR3 protein, reported with the most common genes and DNA among its rows. The sample yields 84,000 or so distinct CDR3 sequences; approximately 46% were counted once. The top ten clones comprise approximately 93% of the sample. The sample's treatment or condition label, decoded: in vitro stimulation with specific CMV peptide epitopes to enrich CMV-specific T cells. The source was CD8+ T cells from cultured PBMCs, collected from culture after CMV antigen stimulation. Receptors were obtained from a human donor in good health (CMV status not recorded). Some clones in this sample may be carry-over from other donors' samples.

This clonotype has a single count. Here the CDR3 omits its conserved ending phenylalanine or tryptophan, so a read error is the likely source. No DNA is shown, since the ends of the CDR3 on it are uncertain; the CDR3 is the one TCRdb lists. The chain links TRBV7-2 to TRBJ2-5; the table's D call, TRBD2, was not checked against the DNA. The V gene's germline CDR1 is SGHTA and CDR2 FQGNSA. With termini counted, the CDR3 has 19 amino acids. CDR3 in amino acids: CASSLRVASGRPEGETHYI.

The chain joins TRBV9 to TRBJ2-5; weak D call: TRBD2 (7 bases). The length of the CDR3 is 17 residues. The germline V and J ends were trimmed by 0 bases and 5 bases, with 20 bases remaining between them. Germline V lookup: CDR1 SGDLS, CDR2 YYNGEE. The CDR3 reads CASSVGGARGSEETQYF. CDR3 coding DNA: TGTGCCAGCAGCGTAGGGGGGGCTCGCGGGAGTGAGGAGACCCAGTACTTC.

This clonotype was recorded a few times. The rearrangement links TRBV11-2 to TRBJ2-1; 13 bases are a match to TRBD2. The CDR3 has 16 residues. Trimming cost V 6 bases and J 5 bases; bases outside gene matches: 7. Germline V gene sequence: CDR1 SGHAT, CDR2 FQNNGV. Written as DNA, the CDR3 is TGTGCCAGCAGTCTAGCTGGGACTAGCGGGAACAATGAGCAGTTCTTC. Translating gives CASSLAGTSGNNEQFF.

This clonotype has only a few counts. The CDR3 bases are TGTGCCAGCAGCCTGCTCAGGGTCCTACAGGATACGCAGTATTTT. Protein sequence: CASSLLRVLQDTQYF. V and J are TRBV11-2 and TRBJ2-3, with D perhaps TRBD1 (5 bases). Germline-derived CDR1 and CDR2 are SGHAT and FQNNGV. With 5 bases removed from V and 6 bases from J, the gap between germline ends came to 18 bases. The CDR3 contains 15 residues.

V gene TRBV7-6 combines with J gene TRBJ2-1; D unresolved. V shed 0 bases and J shed 2 bases, with 8 bases lying between them. In germline, CDR1 is SGHVS, CDR2 FNYEAQ. The CDR3 extends over 15 amino acids. CDR3 in DNA: TGTGCCAGCAGCTTAGCTAGCATGCCCTACAATGAGCAGTTCTTC. Translating gives CASSLASMPYNEQFF.

The chain is built from TRBV7-2 and TRBJ2-3; D might be TRBD2 (5 bases). V was cut by 4 bases and J by 3 bases, with 8 bases left in between. The CDR3 loop spans 13 amino acids. The germline CDR1 and CDR2 sequences are SGHTA and FQGNSA. The CDR3 loop reads CASSSGFTDTQYF. CDR3 in DNA: TGTGCCAGCAGCTCGGGATTTACAGATACGCAGTATTTT.

V and J are TRBV28 and TRBJ1-1; tentatively, D is TRBD1 (6 bases). Trimming pared 10 bases from V and 1 base from J, leaving 16 bases between. From germline, CDR1 is MDHEN and CDR2 SYDVKM. The CDR3 sequence is 14 residues long. This CDR3 reads CATHGGQQNTEAFF. The CDR3, as DNA: TGTGCCACTCATGGAGGACAGCAGAACACTGAAGCTTTCTTT.

V gene TRBV5-6 combines with J gene TRBJ1-4, with D maybe TRBD1 (6 bases). Germline lookup yields CDR1 SGHDT and CDR2 YYEEEE. The ends were cut back, 2 bases at V and 7 bases at J, with 27 bases in the middle. This CDR3 is built from 19 residues. The CDR3 DNA is TGTGCCAGCAGCTTACCGACAGGAACCCACTTCCTCCAACCTGAAAAACTGTTTTTT. Amino acid sequence: CASSLPTGTHFLQPEKLFF.

The rearrangement uses TRBV10-2 and TRBJ2-3; D is ambiguous. The germline V and J ends were trimmed by 0 bases and 1 base, with 5 bases remaining between them. CDR1 is WSHSY, CDR2 SAAADI, per germline. This CDR3 is built from 14 residues. CDR3 sequence: CASSESGRTDTQYF. Here the CDR3 DNA reads TGCGCCAGCAGTGAGTCCGGACGCACAGATACGCAGTATTTT.

The chain links TRBV6-5 to TRBJ2-7, with D unresolved. V lost 5 bases and J 0 bases, leaving 11 bases between the germline ends. CDR1 is MNHEY and CDR2 is SVGAGI in the germline V gene. The CDR3 is made up of 14 amino acids. The CDR3 spells CASSESSFSYEQYF. The CDR3 nucleotides are TGTGCCAGCAGTGAAAGCTCTTTCTCCTACGAGCAGTACTTC.

The V and J genes are TRBV24-1 and TRBJ2-1; 12 positions match TRBD2. The CDR3 is 16 residues long. Per germline, CDR1 KGHDR and CDR2 SFDVKD. V was pared by 1 base and J by 8 bases, with 5 bases of the junction left unmatched. In DNA form, the CDR3 reads TGTGCCACCAGTGATTTTGGACTAGCGGGATACGATGAGCAGTTCTTC. Its translation is CATSDFGLAGYDEQFF.

The chain joins TRBV7-6 to TRBJ1-1; 7 nucleotides align to TRBD1. The CDR3 runs 14 residues. V was pared by 5 bases and J by 5 bases, with 8 bases of the junction left unmatched. CDR1 SGHVS and CDR2 FNYEAQ come from the germline V gene. CDR3 coding DNA: TGTGCCAGCAGCAATGGACAGGTAGGGACTGAAGCTTTCTTT. This gives the protein CASSNGQVGTEAFF.

The chain links TRBV10-3 to TRBJ2-6, with D perhaps matching TRBD2 (5 bases). This CDR3 is built from 14 residues. V was pared by 8 bases and J by 4 bases, with 12 bases between. Per the germline V gene, CDR1 is ENHRY and CDR2 is SYGVKD. This CDR3 is CAIPRETGANVLTF. CDR3 DNA sequence: TGTGCCATCCCTCGGGAAACCGGGGCCAACGTCCTGACTTTC.

The V and J genes are TRBV10-3 and TRBJ1-4; TRBD1 might be the D (6 bases). Germline V CDR1 and CDR2: ENHRY, SYGVKD. V lost 3 bases and J 6 bases, leaving 14 bases between the germline ends. The CDR3 is 15 amino acids. The CDR3 nucleotides read TGTGCCATCAGTGACATTGGGGGCTCAGATGAAAAACTGTTTTTT. It encodes CAISDIGGSDEKLFF.

Regarding this clonotype: A read error may account for a junction end that differs from germline. The chain recombines TRBV6-2 or TRBV6-3 with TRBJ1-5, with 8 bases identical to TRBD1. CDR1 and CDR2 from the germline V gene are MNHEY and SVGEGT. CDR3 length: 17 amino acids. The DNA for the CDR3 is TGTGCAAGCAGTTATGCACGGCACAGGGGGAGCAATCAGCCCCAGCATTTT. As protein: CASSYARHRGSNQPQHF.

V usage is TRBV28 and J usage is TRBJ2-1; TRBD2 aligns across 12 bases. Germline V gives CDR1 MDHEN, CDR2 SYDVKM. Losses at the gene ends were 3 bases for V and 2 bases for J; bases not matched to a gene: 11. There are 19 residues in the CDR3. The CDR3 nucleotides read TGTGCCAGCAGTTTCCCGACTAGCGGGAGAACTGGGGCCTACAATGAGCAGTTCTTC. It translates to CASSFPTSGRTGAYNEQFF.

The chain combines TRBV7-8 with TRBJ2-1; the match to TRBD2 covers 12 bases. Germline-derived CDR1 and CDR2 are SGHVS and FQNEAQ. V shed 3 bases and J 2 bases; nucleotides not matched to a gene: 20. The CDR3 sequence is 22 residues long. CDR3 loop: CASSFLLAGGPTIQPTYNEQFF. In DNA, the CDR3 is TGTGCCAGCAGCTTCTTACTAGCGGGAGGTCCTACGATACAACCAACCTACAATGAGCAGTTCTTC.

This chain's CDR3 is CASSLLRRYNEQFF. The CDR3 nucleotides are TGTGCCAGCAGTTTATTAAGACGGTACAATGAGCAGTTCTTC. The rearrangement joins TRBV28 to TRBJ2-1; D remains ambiguous. The CDR3 runs to 14 residues. Trimming took off 1 base at V and 4 bases at J, with 8 bases between the two ends. Per the germline V gene, CDR1 is MDHEN and CDR2 is SYDVKM.

The chain is built from TRBV12-3 or TRBV12-4 and TRBJ2-1; D is ambiguous. The CDR3 length is 17 residues. The V gene lost 8 bases and the J gene lost 0 bases, with 20 bases spanning the gap. CDR3: CASASLPGANSYNEQFF. DNA of the CDR3: TGTGCCAGCGCATCTCTGCCGGGCGCCAACTCCTACAATGAGCAGTTCTTC.

The V call is TRBV9, the J call TRBJ2-1; 9 nucleotides align to TRBD1. Trimming cost V 9 bases and J 5 bases; bases outside gene matches: 6. In germline, CDR1 is SGDLS, CDR2 YYNGEE. The CDR3 consists of 13 residues. As DNA, the CDR3 is TGTGCCACTGGGACAGGGAACAACAATGAGCAGTTCTTC. This sequence encodes CATGTGNNNEQFF.

The chain links TRBV7-2 to TRBJ2-1; D gene uncertain. CDR3 size: 15 residues. Looked up from germline, CDR1 is SGHTA and CDR2 is FQGNSA. Trimming removed 1 base from V and 2 bases from J, with 9 bases in between. The CDR3 sequence is CASSLGAVTYNEQFF. The CDR3 nucleotides read TGTGCCAGCAGCTTAGGAGCCGTCACCTACAATGAGCAGTTCTTC. The variable domain in full, completed from reference TRBV7-2 and TRBJ2-1, reads GAGVSQSPSNKVTEKGKDVELRCDPISGHTALYWYRQSLGQGLEFLIYFQGNSAPDKSGLPSDRFSAERTGGSVSTLTIQRTQQEDSAVYLCASSLGAVTYNEQFFGPGTRLTVL.

This clonotype appeared a single time. DNA of the CDR3: TGTGCCAGCGTGGAACAGGGTGGCACTGAAGCTTTCTTT. This gives the protein CASVEQGGTEAFF. The chain uses TRBV7-3 and TRBJ1-1, with D perhaps matching TRBD1 (6 bases). Germline V gives CDR1 SGHTA, CDR2 FQGTGA. The CDR3 extends over 13 amino acids. V lost 8 bases to trimming and J lost 4 bases, with 14 bases between them.

The chain uses TRBV27 and TRBJ2-5; 7 positions match TRBD2. CDR3 length: 14 residues. Trimming at V came to 4 bases and at J to 2 bases, leaving 4 bases not matched to a gene. Germline assignment: CDR1 MNHEY and CDR2 SMNVEV (reference sequence). The CDR3 reads CASSWEAGQETQYF. DNA for the CDR3: TGTGCCAGCAGTTGGGAAGCGGGGCAAGAGACCCAGTACTTC.

This chain links TRBV28 with TRBJ2-2, with 8 bases fitting TRBD2. Germline lookup yields CDR1 MDHEN and CDR2 SYDVKM. CDR3 length equals 17 residues. Trimming removed 4 bases from V and 1 base from J; junction bases left unmatched: 8. The CDR3 protein is CASSSSTSGENTGELFF. The CDR3 DNA follows: TGTGCCAGCAGTTCCTCTACTAGCGGAGAGAACACCGGGGAGCTGTTTTTT.

The rearrangement links TRBV5-1 to TRBJ2-3; 7 bases are a match to TRBD2. After removal of 6 bases from V and 4 bases from J, the junction contained 5 bases not matched to a gene. Germline CDR1 reads SGHRS; CDR2 reads YFSETQ. The CDR3 is made up of 13 amino acids. The CDR3 DNA sequence: TGCGCCAGCAAGCTTGGGGGGGCAGATACGCAGTATTTT. As protein: CASKLGGADTQYF.

This clonotype was observed many times. This rearrangement joins TRBV3-1 to TRBJ2-1, with unresolved D. The germline V gene has CDR1 LGHDT and CDR2 YNNKEL (reference sequence). Trimming took 3 bases from V and 7 from J, leaving 7 bases between them. This CDR3 is 12 amino acids long. CDR3: CASSQEPNEQFF. In nucleotides, the CDR3 is TGTGCCAGCAGCCAGGAACCGAATGAGCAGTTCTTC.

The V call is TRBV5-6, the J call TRBJ2-7; TRBD1 matches 9 bases. Germline V gives CDR1 SGHDT, CDR2 YYEEEE. This CDR3 region has 14 residues. The junction had 4 bases not matched to a gene; V was cut back by 4 bases and J by 2 bases. CDR3 nucleotide sequence: TGTGCCAGCAGCAAGGGACAGGGCCCCTACGAGCAGTACTTC. It is translated as CASSKGQGPYEQYF.

The chain joins TRBV10-3 to TRBJ2-2; TRBD2 might be the D (5 bases). The length of the CDR3 is 14 residues. Germline V CDR1 and CDR2: ENHRY, SYGVKD. V lost 7 bases and J lost 2, with 11 bases in between. CDR3 DNA sequence: TGTGCCATCACGGAGACTATCAACACCGGGGAGCTGTTTTTT. Protein product: CAITETINTGELFF.